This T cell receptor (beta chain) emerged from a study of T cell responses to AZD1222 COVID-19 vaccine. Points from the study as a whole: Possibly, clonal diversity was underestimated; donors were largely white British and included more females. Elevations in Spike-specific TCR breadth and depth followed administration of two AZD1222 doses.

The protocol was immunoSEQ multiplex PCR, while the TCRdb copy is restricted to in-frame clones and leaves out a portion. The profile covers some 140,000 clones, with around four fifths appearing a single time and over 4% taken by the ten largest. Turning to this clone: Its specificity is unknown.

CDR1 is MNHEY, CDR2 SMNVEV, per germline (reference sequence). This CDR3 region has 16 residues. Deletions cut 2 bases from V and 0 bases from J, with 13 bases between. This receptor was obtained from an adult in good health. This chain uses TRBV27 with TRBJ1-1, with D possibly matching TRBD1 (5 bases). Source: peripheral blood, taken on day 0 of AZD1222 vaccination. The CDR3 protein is CASSLTPGALNTEAFF. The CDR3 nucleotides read TGTGCCAGCAGTTTAACCCCCGGGGCTTTGAACACTGAAGCTTTCTTT.